This is a list of T cell receptor beta chains from one sample in a study of identical twins' blood T cells. TCRdb redid the calling of the 5' RACE reads with MiXCR, one entry per CDR3 protein. The sample shows 350,000 to 400,000 distinct CDR3 sequences, approximately 30% of them seen only once. Sequences were obtained from PBMCs. These receptors came from a woman aged 18 to 55 in good health. The CDR3 runs from the conserved cysteine through the conserved F or W.

J gene | V gene | CDR3 protein
TRBJ2-2 | TRBV6-6 | CASSYGQVNTGELFF
TRBJ2-1 | TRBV13 | CASRRGTYNEQFF
TRBJ2-5 | TRBV4-1 | CASSQENGQETQYF
TRBJ2-3 | TRBV6-4 | CASSEGADSTDTQYF
TRBJ2-3 | TRBV7-7 | CASSFYREDTQYF
TRBJ2-1 | TRBV6-2/TRBV6-3 | CASSYRTSTYNEQFF
TRBJ2-7 | TRBV10-1 | CASSSHLTGVFFEQYF
TRBJ2-1 | TRBV12-3/TRBV12-4 | CASSFAGTSYNGQFF
TRBJ2-1 | TRBV20-1 | CSAIGTSGTTSSYNEQFF
TRBJ1-1 | TRBV5-4 | CASSWIGQGNTEAFF
TRBJ1-4 | TRBV7-9 | CASSLGTGLLSELFF
TRBJ2-2 | TRBV4-3 | CASSLQLAEYNTGELFF
TRBJ1-1 | TRBV11-2 | CASNNPGTEAFF
TRBJ1-2 | TRBV9 | CASSFRGDSIANYGYTF
TRBJ1-6 | TRBV5-1 | CASSLEWIQSYNSPLHF
TRBJ2-1 | TRBV11-2 | CASSLERFEQFF
TRBJ2-2 | TRBV5-1 | CASSFGGVNTGELFF
TRBJ1-1 | TRBV7-9 | CASSLIGGQVVFF
TRBJ1-1 | TRBV19 | CASSSRDRGMNTEAFF
TRBJ2-7 | TRBV18 | CASSPRADSYEQYF
TRBJ2-3 | TRBV29-1 | CSGGSSQADTQYF
TRBJ2-5 | TRBV11-1 | CATSFTGYGETQYF
TRBJ1-5 | TRBV5-1 | CASSFTGDQPQHF
TRBJ1-1 | TRBV2 | CASSEAAGLTEAFF
TRBJ1-5 | TRBV5-1 | CASSLIRGQNQPKHF
TRBJ2-1 | TRBV6-4 | CASSDFSGGGRREQFF
TRBJ2-7 | TRBV29-1 | CSVEEDGGQYF
TRBJ1-1 | TRBV6-6 | CASTQGRAFF
TRBJ1-2 | TRBV5-1 | CASSLGSNMAHGYTF
TRBJ1-1 | TRBV27 | CASSLPGQGGTEAFF
TRBJ1-2 | TRBV6-5 | CASSSQQGFYGYTF
TRBJ1-2 | TRBV12-3/TRBV12-4 | CASSLWGLRYGYTF
TRBJ1-5 | TRBV20-1 | CSARGDRNQPQHF
TRBJ1-1 | TRBV20-1 | CSASTLPNRNTEAFF
TRBJ2-2 | TRBV10-3 | CAISESGPDSYTGELFF